This TCR beta chain derives from a study of T cells after yellow fever vaccination. Findings and caveats of the study: Practically every clonotype that responded to the vaccine could not be detected in sorted memory subsets on day 0.

This clonotype showed up many times. Using its own MiXCR run on the 5' RACE reads, TCRdb lists one record per CDR3 protein. This sample has 11,000 to 15,000 distinct CDR3 sequences; roughly 7.2% occur once, and the top ten carry 1.6%. CDR1 is SGHRS and CDR2 is YFSETQ in the germline V gene. This CDR3 has 15 residues. Germline trimming cut 4 bases from V and 1 base from J; bases unmatched to any gene: 5. This rearrangement joins TRBV5-1 to TRBJ2-3; TRBD1 aligns across 8 bases. The TCR was taken from a man aged 18 to 30 who received the YFV17D yellow fever vaccine. Sequencing was performed on PBMCs, either bulk or a sorted T-cell subset (CD4+, CD8+, memory, or dextramer-sorted; not recorded which), taken on the day of the yellow fever booster vaccination. The CDR3 DNA reads as TGCGCCAGCAGCCCACAGGGGGTCGGCACAGATACGCAGTATTTT. Protein product: CASSPQGVGTDTQYF.